This TCR beta chain emerged from a study of control samples from healthy donors and cancer patients. This CDR3 is built from 15 residues. Germline V CDR1 and CDR2: MNHEY, SVGAGI. Trimming removed 11 bases from V and 7 bases from J, with 23 bases in between. Clones were read by immunoSEQ multiplex PCR, and TCRdb kept only the in-frame ones, dropping some. The table includes around 22,000 clones, 85% detected once. The TCR originated in a man aged 60-69 years with head and neck cancer. The V and J genes are TRBV6-5 and TRBJ2-2; the D gene is possibly TRBD2 (5 bases). Specimen: PBMCs. Here the CDR3 reads CASQLYPSTVGELFF. The CDR3 DNA reads as TGTGCCTCACAGCTATATCCTAGCACCGTCGGGGAGCTGTTTTTT.